This T cell receptor (beta chain) was observed in a study of blood T cell repertoires in COVID-19. Study at large: Donors in the United States, Italy and Spain gave samples during acute or convalescent COVID-19. Sample material is recorded as cDNA or gDNA derived from T cells, B-cell-depleted T cells, or PBMCs.

As handled by the study authors: Estimation of nucleated cell counts was performed using reference gene primer amplification. Data came from immunoSEQ multiplex PCR; TCRdb stores just in-frame clones and leaves some out. V, J and clone size are those of that table, while D and trimming were read from the DNA. The sample lists about 160,000 clones, 84% seen once, with roughly 8% in the top ten. Sequencing was performed on peripheral blood. This TCR was sampled from a middle-aged man who had recovered from COVID-19.

The CDR3 protein is CASSFPGTLDEKLFF. DNA of the CDR3: TGTGCCAGCAGCTTTCCCGGGACTCTCGATGAAAAACTGTTTTTT. The chain uses TRBV7-2 and TRBJ1-4; D possibly corresponds to TRBD1 (5 bases). Trimming cost V 3 bases and J 6 bases, with 14 bases left between them. The germline V gene has CDR1 SGHTA and CDR2 FQGNSA. This CDR3 has 15 residues.